Below, one TCR beta chain is given with its context. The source of the sample is a study of T-cell reconstitution after alpha-beta-depleted transplantation in children. Unique molecular identifiers were incorporated during preparation of the TCRbeta library. TCRdb processed the PCR reads anew with MiXCR; each CDR3 protein has one entry. The sample holds about 340,000 distinct CDR3 sequences, 10% to 15% seen once. Germline assignment: CDR1 DFQATT and CDR2 SNEGSKA (reference sequence). Trimming stripped 0 bases from V and 0 bases from J, with 12 bases between. This CDR3 contains 15 residues. Sequencing was performed on PBMCs, taken from the stem cell graft. The J gene is TRBJ2-7, the V gene TRBV20-1; tentatively, D is TRBD2 (6 bases). This sequence originates from a human donor who donated a stem cell graft to a child with Fanconi anemia. CDR3 coding DNA: TGCAGTGCTAGAGATGGGCAGGACTACTCCTACGAGCAGTACTTC. Amino acid sequence: CSARDGQDYSYEQYF.